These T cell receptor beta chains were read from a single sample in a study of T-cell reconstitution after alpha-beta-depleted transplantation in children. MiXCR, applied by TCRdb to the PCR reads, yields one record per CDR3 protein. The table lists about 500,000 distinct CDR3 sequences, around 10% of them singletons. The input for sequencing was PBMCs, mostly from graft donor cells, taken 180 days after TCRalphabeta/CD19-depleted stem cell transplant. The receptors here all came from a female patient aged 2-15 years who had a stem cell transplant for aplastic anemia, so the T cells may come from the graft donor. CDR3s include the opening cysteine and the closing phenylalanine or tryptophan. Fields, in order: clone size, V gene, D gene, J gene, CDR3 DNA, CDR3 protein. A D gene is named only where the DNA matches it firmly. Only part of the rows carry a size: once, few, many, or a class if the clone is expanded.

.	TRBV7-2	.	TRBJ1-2	TGTGCCAGCAGCTCGAGGTTTGGTGGCTACACCTTC	CASSSRFGGYTF
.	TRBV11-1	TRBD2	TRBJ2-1	TGTGCCAGCAGCTTAGCCAGACCACTAGCGGGCCACGGAGGCGATGAGCAGTTCTTC	CASSLARPLAGHGGDEQFF
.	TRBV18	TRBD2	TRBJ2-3	TGTGCCAGCTCACCACCCCGGAGCGGGATGAGGGCAGATACGCAGTATTTT	CASSPPRSGMRADTQYF
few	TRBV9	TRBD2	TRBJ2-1	TGTGCCAGCAGCGCGGGGAGGGCTGAGCAGTTCTTC	CASSAGRAEQFF
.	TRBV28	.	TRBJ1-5	TGTGCCAGCAGTTTAGGTGGGGCGCGGAGCAATCAGCCCCAGCATTTT	CASSLGGARSNQPQHF
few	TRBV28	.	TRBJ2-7	TGTGCCAGCAGTCCCCCAAGGGACGAGCAGTACTTC	CASSPPRDEQYF
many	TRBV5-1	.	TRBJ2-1	TGCGCCAGCAGCTCTTCTTCCGGGACCATCCCCAATGAGCAGTTCTTC	CASSSSSGTIPNEQFF
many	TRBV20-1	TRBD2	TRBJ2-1	TGCAGTGCTAGAGATCCTCTGGGACTAGCGGGAGGGAACAATGAGCAGTTCTTC	CSARDPLGLAGGNNEQFF
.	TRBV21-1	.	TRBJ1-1	TGTGCCAGCAACAAAAGGAGAGGGGTTCCGAACACTGAAGCTTTCTTT	CASNKRRGVPNTEAFF
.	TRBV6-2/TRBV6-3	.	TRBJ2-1	TGTGCCAGCAGTTACTCGAAGATAGTAGTTGAGCAGTTCTTC	CASSYSKIVVEQFF